A single sample gave rise to the 17 T cell receptor beta chains below, sequenced in a study of blood T cell repertoires in COVID-19. This table comes from immunoSEQ multiplex PCR, and its TCRdb copy is limited to in-frame clones, with some not included. The sample consists of approximately 94,000 clones, about 80% of them appearing once. Sequencing was carried out using peripheral blood. The receptors here all came from an older man with active or convalescent COVID-19.

The gene calls are TRBV3-1 (or the pseudogene TRBV3-2) and TRBJ1-1; TRBD1 might be the D (5 bases). V was pared by 0 bases and J by 0 bases, with 11 bases between. CDR1 LGHDT and CDR2 YNNKEL come from the germline V gene (reference sequence). This CDR3 region has 16 residues. The CDR3 is CASSQDQTEMNTEAFF. The DNA of the CDR3 is TGTGCCAGCAGCCAAGACCAGACAGAGATGAACACTGAAGCTTTCTTT.

This clone showed up just once. The chain is built from TRBV6-5 and TRBJ1-4; D may be TRBD1 (5 bases). Trimming took off 4 bases at V and 7 bases at J, with 16 bases between the two ends. Germline values: CDR1 MNHEY, CDR2 SVGAGI. The CDR3 consists of 15 residues. The CDR3 spells CASSSGGINGEKLFF. The CDR3 DNA reads as TGTGCCAGCAGTTCCGGGGGAATCAACGGTGAAAAACTGTTTTTT.

This clone was observed a single time. The rearrangement uses TRBV9 and TRBJ1-3, with D tentatively TRBD1 (5 bases). Germline V gene sequence: CDR1 SGDLS, CDR2 YYNGEE. The CDR3 loop spans 13 amino acids. V dropped 3 bases and J dropped 4 bases, with 8 bases sitting between them. The chain's CDR3 is CASSEAGGNTIYF. The DNA for the CDR3 is TGTGCCAGCAGCGAGGCAGGGGGAAACACCATATATTTT. Full variable domain (missing parts from reference TRBV9 and TRBJ1-3): DSGVTQTPKHLITATGQRVTLRCSPRSGDLSVYWYQQSLDQGLQFLIQYYNGEERAKGNILERFSAQQFPDLHSELNLSSLELGDSALYFCASSEAGGNTIYFGEGSWLTVV.

The genes are TRBV9 and TRBJ2-1, with 11 bases lining up with TRBD2. Germline V gene data show CDR1 as SGDLS and CDR2 as YYNGEE. The CDR3 has 16 amino acids. With 2 bases clipped from V and 4 bases from J, the junction kept 5 bases outside the gene matches. The CDR3 loop is CASSVSGGANYNEQFF. CDR3 nucleotides: TGTGCCAGCAGCGTTAGCGGGGGGGCGAATTACAATGAGCAGTTCTTC.

The rearrangement uses TRBV19 and TRBJ1-4, with a tentative D call TRBD1 (5 bases). Trimming stripped 5 bases from V and 1 base from J, with 14 bases between. Germline-derived CDR1 and CDR2 are LNHDA and SQIVND (reference sequence). The CDR3 is made up of 16 amino acids. The CDR3 here is CASSPQEGLTNEKLFF. DNA of the CDR3: TGTGCCAGTAGTCCCCAGGAGGGGTTAACTAATGAAAAACTGTTTTTT.

The rearrangement joins TRBV7-8 to TRBJ1-5, with D perhaps TRBD1 (6 bases). The V and J ends lost 5 bases and 7 bases respectively, with 15 bases between them. Germline CDR1 and CDR2: SGHVS and FQNEAQ. The CDR3 has 14 amino acids. CDR3: CASSPLRGDQPQHF. The CDR3 DNA reads as TGTGCCAGCAGCCCTCTCAGGGGCGACCAGCCCCAGCATTTT.

This sequence joins TRBV14 and TRBJ1-5, with D uncertain. Germline V gene data show CDR1 as SGHDN and CDR2 as FVKESK. The CDR3 totals 12 residues. V was trimmed by 9 bases and J by 0 bases, leaving 6 bases between them. The CDR3 is CASSYSNQPQHF. The CDR3 DNA reads TGTGCCAGTTCGTATAGCAATCAGCCCCAGCATTTT.

This clone has more than one count but fewer than ten. CDR3 amino acids: CASSLSGGEGYTF. In nucleotides, the CDR3 is TGTGCCAGCAGCTTATCAGGGGGCGAGGGCTACACCTTC. The V call is TRBV7-2, the J call TRBJ1-2, with 8 bases aligning to TRBD1. The J segment lost 8 bases and the V segment lost 2 bases, leaving 4 bases of the junction unmatched. Germline V gene sequence: CDR1 SGHTA, CDR2 FQGNSA. The CDR3 sequence is 13 residues long.

This clone showed up just once. The genes are TRBV2 and TRBJ2-1, with 7 nucleotides matching TRBD1. With V trimmed by 4 bases and J by 6 bases, 9 bases remained unmatched. CDR3 length: 15 amino acids. The germline V gene has CDR1 SNHLY and CDR2 FYNNEI. In DNA, the CDR3 is TGTGCCAGCAGTGGTATAGACAGGGTGAGCAATGAGCAGTTCTTC. Its protein is CASSGIDRVSNEQFF.

The chain combines TRBV7-6 with TRBJ1-1; 8 nucleotides match TRBD1. The CDR3 sequence is 16 residues long. V shed 5 bases and J 1 base; nucleotides not matched to a gene: 9. Germline CDR1 reads SGHVS; CDR2 reads FNYEAQ. CDR3 sequence reads: CASSLEAGGRNTEAFF. The CDR3 coding sequence is TGTGCCAGCAGCCTCGAGGCAGGGGGCCGGAACACTGAAGCTTTCTTT. Full variable domain (outside the CDR3, taken from reference TRBV7-6 and TRBJ1-1): GAGVSQSPRYKVTKRGQDVALRCDPISGHVSLYWYRQALGQGPEFLTYFNYEAQQDKSGLPNDRFSAERPEGSISTLTIQRTEQRDSAMYRCASSLEAGGRNTEAFFGQGTRLTVV.

The chain links TRBV2 to TRBJ1-1; 7 nucleotides line up with TRBD1. The CDR3 extends over 14 amino acids. CDR1 is SNHLY, CDR2 FYNNEI, per germline. Trimming removed 4 bases from V and 4 bases from J; junction bases left unmatched: 6. CDR3 loop: CASSGLQGTTEAFF. CDR3 in DNA: TGTGCCAGCAGTGGACTACAGGGGACCACTGAAGCTTTCTTT.

Only a few counts were recorded for this clone. The rearrangement joins TRBV19 to TRBJ2-2, with 7 bases that match TRBD2. The germline gives CDR1 LNHDA, CDR2 SQIVND (reference sequence). Trimming removed 4 bases from V and 4 bases from J; junction bases left unmatched: 3. The CDR3 has 14 amino acids. The CDR3 spells CASSSGGLTGELFF. As DNA, the CDR3 is TGTGCCAGTAGTAGCGGGGGACTCACCGGGGAGCTGTTTTTT.

The chain is built from TRBV2 and TRBJ2-2, with 8 bases that match TRBD2. Trimming at V came to 4 bases and at J to 6 bases, leaving 7 bases not matched to a gene. CDR3 length: 15 amino acids. Germline assignment: CDR1 SNHLY and CDR2 FYNNEI. CDR3 sequence: CASSAAGGPSGELFF. CDR3 in DNA: TGTGCCAGCAGTGCGGCGGGAGGCCCCTCCGGGGAGCTGTTTTTT.

J is TRBJ2-7 and V is TRBV7-9; the D gene is possibly TRBD2 (5 bases). Trimming removed 3 bases at V and 4 bases at J, with 13 bases between. Germline CDR1 SEHNR, CDR2 FQNEAQ (reference sequence). CDR3 length: 14 residues. DNA of the CDR3: TGTGCCAGCAGCTTTAGCCGGGATATATACGAGCAGTACTTC. This encodes CASSFSRDIYEQYF.

The V call is TRBV6-2 or TRBV6-3, the J call TRBJ1-1; the D gene is possibly TRBD1 (5 bases). CDR1 and CDR2 from the germline V gene are MNHEY and SVGEGT. V gave up 6 bases and J gave up 3 bases, with 14 bases separating them. The CDR3 is 14 amino acids. The CDR3 nucleotides read TGTGCCAGCAGCGTACGGGGGATGGACACTGAAGCTTTCTTT. This sequence encodes CASSVRGMDTEAFF.

The J gene is TRBJ1-1, the V gene TRBV9; TRBD1 is a possible D gene (6 bases). V shed 0 bases and J shed 6 bases, with 15 bases lying between them. From germline, CDR1 is SGDLS and CDR2 YYNGEE. CDR3 length: 15 amino acids. CDR3 coding DNA: TGTGCCAGCAGCGTAGGGGGCAGGGGATCCGCTGAAGCTTTCTTT. It codes for CASSVGGRGSAEAFF.

The CDR3 region has the DNA TGCGCCAGCAGCCAAGGCAGGGGGCGGACCGGGGAGCTGTTTTTT. Encoded protein: CASSQGRGRTGELFF. This rearrangement joins TRBV4-3 to TRBJ2-2, with TRBD1 matching over 8 bases. Trimming removed 1 base from V and 5 bases from J; junction bases left unmatched: 3. CDR3 size: 15 residues. CDR1 LGHNA and CDR2 YSLEER come from the germline V gene.